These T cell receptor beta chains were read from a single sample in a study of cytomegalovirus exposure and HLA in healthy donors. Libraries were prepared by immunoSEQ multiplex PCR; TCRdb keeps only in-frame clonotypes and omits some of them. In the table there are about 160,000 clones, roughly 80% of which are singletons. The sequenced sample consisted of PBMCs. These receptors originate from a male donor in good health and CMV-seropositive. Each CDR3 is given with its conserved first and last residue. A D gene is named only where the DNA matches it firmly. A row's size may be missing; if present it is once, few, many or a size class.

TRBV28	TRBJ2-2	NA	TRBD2	CASSAPASGDTGELFF	TGTGCCAGCAGCGCTCCGGCTAGCGGCGACACCGGGGAGCTGTTTTTT
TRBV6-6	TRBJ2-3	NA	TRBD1	CASSYGQGGGDTQYF	TGTGCCAGCAGTTACGGACAGGGAGGAGGAGATACGCAGTATTTT
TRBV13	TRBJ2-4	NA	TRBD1	CASSPQDRGMVRIAKNIQYF	TGTGCCAGCAGCCCTCAGGACAGGGGAATGGTACGAATAGCCAAAAACATTCAGTACTTC
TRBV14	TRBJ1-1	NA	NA	CASSQALFGGEAEAFF	TGTGCCAGCAGCCAAGCCTTATTCGGGGGTGAGGCTGAAGCTTTCTTT
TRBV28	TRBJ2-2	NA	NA	CASSLLQTGELFF	TGTGCCAGCAGTTTACTCCAGACAGGGGAGCTGTTTTTT
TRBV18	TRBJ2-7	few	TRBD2	CASSPLAGNSYEQYF	TGTGCCAGCTCACCCCTAGCGGGAAATTCCTACGAGCAGTACTTC
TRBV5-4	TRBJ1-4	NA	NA	CASKGDSFNEKLFF	TGTGCCAGCAAAGGGGATTCCTTTAATGAAAAACTGTTTTTT
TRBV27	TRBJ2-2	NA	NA	CASANRTLGRELFF	TGTGCCAGCGCAAACCGGACACTTGGGAGGGAGCTGTTTTTT
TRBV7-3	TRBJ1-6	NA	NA	CASSSGLGGSPLHF	TGTGCCAGCAGCTCGGGACTTGGGGGATCACCCCTCCACTTT
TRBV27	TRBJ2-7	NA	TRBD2	CASSLRLAGVGGVYEQYF	TGTGCCAGCAGTTTGCGTCTAGCGGGAGTAGGGGGGGTCTACGAGCAGTACTTC
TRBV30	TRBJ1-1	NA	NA	CAWGALNTEAFF	TGTGCCTGGGGAGCGCTGAACACTGAAGCTTTCTTT
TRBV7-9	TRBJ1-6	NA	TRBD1	CASQGGSYNSPLHF	TGTGCCAGCCAGGGGGGCTCCTATAATTCACCCCTCCACTTT
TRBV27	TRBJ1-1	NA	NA	CASSPGRMNTEAFF	TGTGCCAGCAGTCCAGGAAGGATGAACACTGAAGCTTTCTTT
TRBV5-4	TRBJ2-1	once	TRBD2	CASSLAGADEQFF	TGTGCCAGCAGCCTAGCGGGAGCTGATGAGCAGTTCTTC
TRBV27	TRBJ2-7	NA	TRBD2	CASRPPGLADEQYF	TGTGCCAGCCGACCACCGGGACTAGCGGACGAGCAGTACTTC
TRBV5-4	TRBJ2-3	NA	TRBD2	CASSWSGSADTQYF	TGTGCCAGCAGCTGGAGCGGGAGTGCAGATACGCAGTATTTT
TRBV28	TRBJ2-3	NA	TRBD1	CASRPRRDRGSNTQYF	TGTGCCAGCAGACCTCGCCGGGACAGGGGGAGTAATACGCAGTATTTT
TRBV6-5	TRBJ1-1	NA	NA	CASLARQVPKAFF	TGTGCCAGCCTTGCTCGACAGGTCCCGAAAGCTTTCTTT
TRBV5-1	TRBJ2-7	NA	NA	CASTLSPGLISEQYF	TGCGCCAGCACCCTCTCGCCGGGACTTATTTCCGAGCAGTACTTC
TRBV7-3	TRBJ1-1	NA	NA	CASSLVRGQAFF	TGTGCCAGCAGCTTAGTCAGGGGACAAGCTTTCTTT
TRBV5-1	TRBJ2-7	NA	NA	CASSGGAYEQYF	TGCGCCAGCAGCGGCGGGGCTTACGAGCAGTACTTC
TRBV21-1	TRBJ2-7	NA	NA	CASSNEAGGSNEQYF	TGTGCCAGCAGCAACGAAGCGGGAGGCTCGAACGAGCAGTACTTC
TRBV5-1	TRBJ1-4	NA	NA	CASSLGAAPTNEKLFF	TGCGCCAGCAGCTTAGGGGCGGCGCCAACTAATGAAAAACTGTTTTTT
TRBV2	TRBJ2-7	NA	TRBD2	CASSTPGLDYEQYF	TGTGCCAGCAGTACTCCGGGACTAGACTACGAGCAGTACTTC
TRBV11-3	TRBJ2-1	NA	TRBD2	CASSPGSGALSYNEQFF	TGTGCCAGCAGCCCCGGGAGCGGGGCCCTCTCCTACAATGAGCAGTTCTTC
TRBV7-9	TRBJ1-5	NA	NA	CSSSLTTGRPNQPQHF	TGTTCCAGCAGCCTAACGACAGGACGGCCCAATCAGCCCCAGCATTTT
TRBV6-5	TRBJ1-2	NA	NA	CASSYSSGGLNYGYTF	TGTGCCAGCAGTTACTCGAGTGGAGGACTCAACTATGGCTACACCTTC
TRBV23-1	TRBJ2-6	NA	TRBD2	CATAGRELSGANVLTF	TGCGCAACAGCAGGGCGGGAGCTCTCTGGGGCCAACGTCCTGACTTTC
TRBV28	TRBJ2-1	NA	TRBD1	CASSFNAGQGDEQFF	TGTGCCAGCAGTTTCAATGCAGGACAGGGAGATGAGCAGTTCTTC
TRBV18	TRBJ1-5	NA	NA	CASSFGLTQPQHF	TGTGCCAGCTCATTCGGACTGACTCAGCCCCAGCATTTT
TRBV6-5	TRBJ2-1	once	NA	CASSFGLAEYNEQFF	TGTGCCAGCAGTTTTGGACTGGCGGAATACAATGAGCAGTTCTTC
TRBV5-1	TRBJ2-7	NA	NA	CASSLKQGQGEQYF	TGCGCCAGCAGCTTGAAGCAGGGTCAAGGCGAGCAGTACTTC
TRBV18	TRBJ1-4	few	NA	CASSRGNEKLFF	TGTGCCAGCTCAAGGGGAAATGAAAAACTGTTTTTT
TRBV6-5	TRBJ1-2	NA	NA	CASRPTANYGYTF	TGTGCCAGCAGGCCGACAGCTAACTATGGCTACACCTTC
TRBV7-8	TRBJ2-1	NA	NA	CASSLGGSLGNEQFF	TGTGCCAGCAGCTTAGGTGGTAGCTTGGGCAATGAGCAGTTCTTC
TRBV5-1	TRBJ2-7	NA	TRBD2	CASSWGGEQYF	TGCGCCAGCAGCTGGGGGGGCGAGCAGTACTTC
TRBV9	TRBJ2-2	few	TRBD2	CASSVVAGGNSGELFF	TGTGCCAGCAGCGTAGTAGCGGGAGGAAATAGCGGGGAGCTGTTTTTT
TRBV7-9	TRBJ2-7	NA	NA	CASSLASQGGYEQYF	TGTGCCAGCAGCTTAGCATCGCAGGGGGGCTACGAGCAGTACTTC
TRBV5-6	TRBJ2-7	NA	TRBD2	CASSLRTSGSYEQYF	TGTGCCAGCAGCTTAAGGACTAGCGGCTCCTACGAGCAGTACTTC
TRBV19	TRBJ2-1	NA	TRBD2	CASSSLAGGDEQFF	TGTGCCAGTAGTAGCCTAGCGGGAGGGGATGAGCAGTTCTTC
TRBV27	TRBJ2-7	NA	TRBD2	CASSLSVLAGGSGVIWSYEQYF	TGTGCCAGCAGTTTATCAGTCCTAGCGGGAGGGTCGGGGGTGATTTGGTCCTACGAGCAGTACTTC
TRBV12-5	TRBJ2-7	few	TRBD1	CASGETSPEAGRPDRGPPSYEQYF	TGTGCTAGTGGGGAGACTAGTCCGGAAGCCGGCCGACCGGACAGGGGGCCGCCCTCCTACGAGCAGTACTTC
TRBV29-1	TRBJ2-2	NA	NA	CSVEKRGASNTGELFF	TGCAGCGTTGAAAAGCGTGGGGCCAGCAACACCGGGGAGCTGTTTTTT
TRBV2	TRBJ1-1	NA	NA	CASSPGRMNTEAFF	TGTGCCAGCAGCCCAGGCAGAATGAACACTGAAGCTTTCTTT
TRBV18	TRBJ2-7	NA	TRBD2	CASSPHLAGGPQTHEQYF	TGTGCCAGCTCCCCCCACCTAGCGGGAGGGCCTCAGACCCACGAGCAGTACTTC
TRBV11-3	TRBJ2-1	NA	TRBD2	CASSPLAGGPNEQFF	TGTGCCAGCAGCCCACTAGCGGGAGGTCCCAATGAGCAGTTCTTC
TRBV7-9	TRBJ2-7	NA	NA	CASSFLVGRTYEQYF	TGTGCCAGCAGCTTCCTTGTGGGGAGGACCTACGAGCAGTACTTC
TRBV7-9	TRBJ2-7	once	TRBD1	CASSLVEGAQNEQYF	TGTGCCAGCAGCTTAGTAGAGGGGGCGCAGAACGAGCAGTACTTC
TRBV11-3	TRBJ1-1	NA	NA	CASSSQGNTEAFF	TGTGCCAGCAGCTCACAGGGGAACACTGAAGCTTTCTTT
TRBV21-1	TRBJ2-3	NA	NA	CARQHRTDTQYF	TGTGCCCGACAGCACCGCACAGATACGCAGTATTTT
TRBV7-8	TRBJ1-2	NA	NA	CASSLDAGEGYGYTF	TGTGCCAGCAGCTTAGACGCAGGGGAAGGCTATGGCTACACCTTC
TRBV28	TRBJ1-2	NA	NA	CASSPRPGGYGYTF	TGTGCCAGCAGTCCACGCCCGGGTGGCTATGGCTACACCTTC
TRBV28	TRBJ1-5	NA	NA	CASRAPSNQPQHF	TGTGCCAGCAGGGCACCTAGCAATCAGCCCCAGCATTTT
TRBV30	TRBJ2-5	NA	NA	CAWDTRGETQYF	TGTGCCTGGGACACCAGGGGAGAGACCCAGTACTTC
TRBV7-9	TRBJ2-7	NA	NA	CASSWPLAVEQYF	TGTGCCAGCAGCTGGCCACTAGCAGTTGAGCAGTACTTC
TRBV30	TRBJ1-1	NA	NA	CAWTSGGNEAFF	TGTGCCTGGACCAGCGGGGGAAATGAAGCTTTCTTT
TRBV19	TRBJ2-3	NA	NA	CASSPPRTGDTQYF	TGTGCCAGTAGCCCACCCAGAACAGGAGATACGCAGTATTTT
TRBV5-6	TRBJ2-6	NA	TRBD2	CASSLYGGSSGANVLTF	TGTGCCAGCAGCTTGTACGGGGGGTCTTCTGGGGCCAACGTCCTGACTTTC